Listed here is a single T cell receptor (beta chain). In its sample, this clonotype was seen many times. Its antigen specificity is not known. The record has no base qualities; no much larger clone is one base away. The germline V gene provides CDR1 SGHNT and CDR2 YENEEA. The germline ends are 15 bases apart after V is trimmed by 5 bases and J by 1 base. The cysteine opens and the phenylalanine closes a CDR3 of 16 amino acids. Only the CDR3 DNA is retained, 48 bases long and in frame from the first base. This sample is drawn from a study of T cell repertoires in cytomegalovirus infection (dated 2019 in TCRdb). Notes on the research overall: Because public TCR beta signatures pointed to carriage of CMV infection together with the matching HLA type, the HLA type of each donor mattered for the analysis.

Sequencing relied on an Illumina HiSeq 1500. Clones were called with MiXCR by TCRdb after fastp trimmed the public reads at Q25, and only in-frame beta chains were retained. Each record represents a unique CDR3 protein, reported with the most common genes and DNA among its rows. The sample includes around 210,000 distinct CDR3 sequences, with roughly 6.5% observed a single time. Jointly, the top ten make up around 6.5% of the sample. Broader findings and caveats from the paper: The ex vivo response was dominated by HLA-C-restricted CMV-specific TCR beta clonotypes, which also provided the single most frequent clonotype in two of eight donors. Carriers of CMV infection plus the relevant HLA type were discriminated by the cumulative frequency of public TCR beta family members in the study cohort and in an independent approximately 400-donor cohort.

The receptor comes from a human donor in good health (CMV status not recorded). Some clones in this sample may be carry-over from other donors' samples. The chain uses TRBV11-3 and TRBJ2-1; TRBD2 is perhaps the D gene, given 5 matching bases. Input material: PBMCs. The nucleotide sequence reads TGTGCCAGCAGCCTCCTAGGACTGGTTTCCTACAATGAGCAGTTCTTC. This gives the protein CASSLLGLVSYNEQFF.